The rows below give T cell receptor beta chains drawn from one sample of a study of cytomegalovirus exposure and HLA in healthy donors. The assay was immunoSEQ multiplex PCR, and TCRdb's table has in-frame clones only and misses some. Altogether about 170,000 clones are present, approximately 82% being singletons, with the ten largest covering approximately 1.6%. The sequenced sample was PBMCs. All receptors come from a male donor in good health and CMV-seronegative. CDR3s include the opening cysteine and the closing phenylalanine or tryptophan. A D gene is named only where the DNA matches it firmly. The size entry is marked missing in some rows and otherwise reads once, few, many or a size class.

V,D,J,size,DNA,CDR3
TRBV7-9,TRBD1,TRBJ1-2,-,TGTGCCAGCAGCTTGGCAGGGGGTAACTATGGCTACACCTTC,CASSLAGGNYGYTF
TRBV6-1,-,TRBJ2-2,-,TGTGCCAGCAGTGAATCCCTAACTTTCACCGGGGAGCTGTTTTTT,CASSESLTFTGELFF
TRBV12-5,TRBD1,TRBJ1-1,-,TGTGCTAGTGGTAGGACAGGGGGGACTGAAGCTTTCTTT,CASGRTGGTEAFF
TRBV7-2,TRBD2,TRBJ2-2,-,TGTGCCAGCAGCTTAGCCCTAAGAAAGGGACTAGCGGGAGCCACCGGGGAGCTGTTTTTT,CASSLALRKGLAGATGELFF
TRBV30,TRBD2,TRBJ2-7,-,TGTGCCTGGAGTGGGAGACTAGCGAGGGACGAGCAGTACTTC,CAWSGRLARDEQYF
TRBV30,TRBD2,TRBJ2-7,few,TGTGCCTGGAGTCCCTTAGCGGGAGATAAGGGCGAGCAGTACTTC,CAWSPLAGDKGEQYF
TRBV6-5,-,TRBJ2-5,few,TGTGCCAGCAGTGCCAGCGACCAAGAGACCCAGTACTTC,CASSASDQETQYF
TRBV25-1,-,TRBJ2-3,-,TGTGCCAGCAGTGAGGGGCAGCTTTCAACAGATACGCAGTATTTT,CASSEGQLSTDTQYF
TRBV2,TRBD1,TRBJ1-5,-,TGTGCCAGCAGTCAACAGGGGGCGGAGGAGCCCCAGCATTTT,CASSQQGAEEPQHF
TRBV25-1,-,TRBJ1-1,-,TGTGCCAGCAGTAGAAACCGGGACACTGAAGCTTTCTTT,CASSRNRDTEAFF
TRBV7-2,TRBD2,TRBJ2-1,-,TGTGCCAGCAGCTTAGGGACTAGCGGGAGCCCCTCCTACAATGAGCAGTTCTTC,CASSLGTSGSPSYNEQFF
TRBV7-8,TRBD2,TRBJ2-7,-,TGTGCCAGCAGCTCTTCGACTAGCGGGAGGGCCTACGAGCAGTACTTC,CASSSSTSGRAYEQYF
TRBV27,TRBD1,TRBJ1-2,few,TGTGCCAGCAGTTTATTCGGGACAGGGGATGGCTACACCTTC,CASSLFGTGDGYTF
TRBV19,TRBD2,TRBJ2-5,-,TGTGCCACCCGAGCGGGAGAGGGGGAGACCCAGTACTTC,CATRAGEGETQYF
TRBV28,TRBD1,TRBJ2-7,-,TGTGCCAGCCAAGACAGGGGGAACTACGAGCAGTACTTC,CASQDRGNYEQYF
TRBV9,-,TRBJ2-7,-,TGTGCCAGCAGCGTAGAAGCAGGGTCGGACGAGCAGTACTTC,CASSVEAGSDEQYF
TRBV6-5,TRBD1,TRBJ2-7,-,TGTGCCAGCAGTGAAGCGAGGGGGCGCGAGCAGTACTTC,CASSEARGREQYF
TRBV27,TRBD1,TRBJ1-5,-,TGTGCCAGCAGTTTATTCAGGGGGAATCAGCCCCAGCATTTT,CASSLFRGNQPQHF
TRBV15,-,TRBJ1-5,few,TGTGCCACCAGCAGCCAGGGACTCTTCAATAGCAATCAGCCCCAGCATTTT,CATSSQGLFNSNQPQHF
TRBV11-1,TRBD1,TRBJ1-5,-,TGCGCCAGCAGCGTAGCAGGGGGCGCTAAGCAGCCCCAGCATTTT,CASSVAGGAKQPQHF
TRBV21-1,-,TRBJ2-2,-,TGTGCCAGCAGCCGTCGCGGGGTGGGACAGGGGGGAACCGGGGAGCTGTTTTTT,CASSRRGVGQGGTGELFF
TRBV12-5,TRBD2,TRBJ2-3,-,TGTGCTAGTGGTTTCTCTAGCGGGGGGGCCGATACGCAGTATTTT,CASGFSSGGADTQYF
TRBV9,-,TRBJ2-7,-,TGTGCCAGCAGCCTTAGGGGGTCGGGGAGGGCCTCCGAGCAGTACTTC,CASSLRGSGRASEQYF
TRBV6-1,-,TRBJ2-1,-,TGTGCCAGCAGTGAAGCAGGGGGTTACGGCATTGAGCAGTTCTTC,CASSEAGGYGIEQFF